This T cell receptor beta chain was identified during a study of blood T cell repertoires in COVID-19. On the study more broadly: COVID-19 samples from acute and convalescent phases originated in the United States, Italy and Spain. In each case, the material was cDNA or gDNA derived from T cells, B-cell-depleted T cells, or PBMCs.

Study processing details: Reference gene primer amplification yielded estimated nucleated cell counts. TCRdb's copy holds only in-frame clones and misses some; the assay was immunoSEQ multiplex PCR. For V, J and clone size, that table is used; D and trimming come from the DNA. The table records 100,000 or so clones, approximately 78% of them present only once. Trimming cost V 6 bases and J 3 bases, with 18 bases left between them. This CDR3 comprises 14 residues. Germline loops: CDR1 DFQATT, CDR2 SNEGSKA (reference sequence). The sequence came from a woman older than 75 with acute or convalescent COVID-19. The genes are TRBV20-1 and TRBJ2-7; D is possibly TRBD2 (7 bases). Source material: peripheral blood. The CDR3 loop reads CSASRGAGNYEQYF. The CDR3 nucleotides are TGCAGTGCGAGTCGGGGGGCGGGGAACTACGAGCAGTACTTC.